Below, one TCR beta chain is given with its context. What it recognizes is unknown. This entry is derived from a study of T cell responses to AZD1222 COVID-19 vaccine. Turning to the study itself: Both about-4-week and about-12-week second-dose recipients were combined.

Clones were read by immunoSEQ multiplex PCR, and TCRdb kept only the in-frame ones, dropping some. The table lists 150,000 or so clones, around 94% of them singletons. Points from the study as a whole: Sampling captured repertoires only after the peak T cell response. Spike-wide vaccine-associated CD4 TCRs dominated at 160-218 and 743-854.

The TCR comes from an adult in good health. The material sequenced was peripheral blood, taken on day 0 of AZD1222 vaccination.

CDR3 sequence: CASSQDNRWDTIYF. DNA for the CDR3: TGCGCCAGCAGCCAAGATAATCGCTGGGACACCATATATTTT. The chain employs TRBV4-1 and TRBJ1-3, with D unclear. Germline V CDR1 and CDR2: MGHRA, YSYEKL. The CDR3 consists of 14 residues. The V and J ends lost 0 bases and 8 bases respectively, with 11 bases between them.